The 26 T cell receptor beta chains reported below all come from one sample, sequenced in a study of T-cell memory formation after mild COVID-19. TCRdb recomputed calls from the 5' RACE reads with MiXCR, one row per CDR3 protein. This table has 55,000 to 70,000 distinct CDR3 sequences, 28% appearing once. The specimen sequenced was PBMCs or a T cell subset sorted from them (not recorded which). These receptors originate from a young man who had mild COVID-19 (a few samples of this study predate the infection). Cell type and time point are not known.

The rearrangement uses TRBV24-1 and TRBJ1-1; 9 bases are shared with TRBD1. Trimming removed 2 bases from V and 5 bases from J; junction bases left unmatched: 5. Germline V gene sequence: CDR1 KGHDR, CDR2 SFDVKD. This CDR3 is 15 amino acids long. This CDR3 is CATSDSGQGKTEAFF. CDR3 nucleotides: TGTGCCACCAGTGATTCCGGACAGGGGAAAACTGAAGCTTTCTTT.

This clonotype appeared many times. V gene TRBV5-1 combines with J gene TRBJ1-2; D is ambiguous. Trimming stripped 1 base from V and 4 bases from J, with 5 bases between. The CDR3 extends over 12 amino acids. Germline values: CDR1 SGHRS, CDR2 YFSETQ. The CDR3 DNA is TGCGCCAGCAGCTTGCCAGGCTATGGCTACACCTTC. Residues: CASSLPGYGYTF.

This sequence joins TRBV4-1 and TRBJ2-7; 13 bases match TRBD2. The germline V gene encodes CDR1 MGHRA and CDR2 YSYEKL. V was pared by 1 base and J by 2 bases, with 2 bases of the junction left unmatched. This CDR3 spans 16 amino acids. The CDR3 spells CASSQGTSGGTYEQYF. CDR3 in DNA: TGCGCCAGCAGCCAAGGGACTAGCGGGGGAACCTACGAGCAGTACTTC.

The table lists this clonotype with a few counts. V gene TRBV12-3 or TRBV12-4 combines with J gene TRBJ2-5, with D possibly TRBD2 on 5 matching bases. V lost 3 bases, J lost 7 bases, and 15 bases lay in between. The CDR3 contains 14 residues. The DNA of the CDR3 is TGTGCCAGCAGTTTTGGGCTAGCCCGAAGGACCCAGTACTTC. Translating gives CASSFGLARRTQYF.

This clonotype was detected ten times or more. DNA of the CDR3: TGTGCCAGCAGCTCAGGGTTGACAGGGAGTAGGGAGACCCAGTACTTC. Protein product: CASSSGLTGSRETQYF. The genes are TRBV7-6 and TRBJ2-5; 7 bases align to TRBD1. The CDR3 sequence is 16 residues long. V shed 4 bases, J shed 5 bases, and the junction held 13 bases outside the gene matches. Germline loops: CDR1 SGHVS, CDR2 FNYEAQ.

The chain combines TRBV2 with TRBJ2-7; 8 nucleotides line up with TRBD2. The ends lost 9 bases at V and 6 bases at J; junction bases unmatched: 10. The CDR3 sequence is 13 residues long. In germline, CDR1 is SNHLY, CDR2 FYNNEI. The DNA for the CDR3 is TGTGCCAGTAAACCTCGGGGGGGTTCCGAGCAGTACGTC. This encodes CASKPRGGSEQYV.

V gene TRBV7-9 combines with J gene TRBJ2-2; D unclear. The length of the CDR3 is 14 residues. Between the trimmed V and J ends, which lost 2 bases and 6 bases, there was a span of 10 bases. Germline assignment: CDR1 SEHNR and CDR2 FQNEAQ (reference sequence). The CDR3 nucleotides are TGTGCCAGCAGCTTACTTCCGGGTCCCGGGGAGCTGTTTTTT. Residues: CASSLLPGPGELFF. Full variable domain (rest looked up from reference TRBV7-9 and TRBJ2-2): DTGVSQNPRHKITKRGQNVTFRCDPISEHNRLYWYRQTLGQGPEFLTYFQNEAQLEKSRLLSDRFSAERPKGSFSTLEIQRTEQGDSAMYLCASSLLPGPGELFFGEGSRLTVL.

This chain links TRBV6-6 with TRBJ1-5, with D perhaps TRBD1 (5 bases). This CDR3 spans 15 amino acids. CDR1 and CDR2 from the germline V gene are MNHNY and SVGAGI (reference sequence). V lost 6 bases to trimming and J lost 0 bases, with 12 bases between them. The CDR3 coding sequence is TGTGCCAGCAGCTTGGGACTCATTAGCAATCAGCCCCAGCATTTT. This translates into CASSLGLISNQPQHF.

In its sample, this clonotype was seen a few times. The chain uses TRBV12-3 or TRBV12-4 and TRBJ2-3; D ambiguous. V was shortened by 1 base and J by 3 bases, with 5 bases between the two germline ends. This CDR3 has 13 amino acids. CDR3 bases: TGTGCCAGCAGTTTAGTTACAACAGATACGCAGTATTTT. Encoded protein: CASSLVTTDTQYF.

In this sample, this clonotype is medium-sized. The CDR3: CASSLLSPEYYNEQFF. The CDR3 DNA is TGTGCCAGCAGCTTATTGTCCCCGGAGTACTACAATGAGCAGTTCTTC. V is TRBV11-2 and J is TRBJ2-1; D is unresolved. Germline assignment: CDR1 SGHAT and CDR2 FQNNGV. V was clipped by 2 bases and J by 3 bases, with 14 bases between them. The CDR3 is 16 residues long.

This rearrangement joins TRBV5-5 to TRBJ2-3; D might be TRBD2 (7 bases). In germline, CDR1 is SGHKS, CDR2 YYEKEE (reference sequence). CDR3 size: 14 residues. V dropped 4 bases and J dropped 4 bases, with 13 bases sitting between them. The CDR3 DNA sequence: TGTGCCAGCAGCACTAGGGGGGGCCCAGATACGCAGTATTTT. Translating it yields CASSTRGGPDTQYF.

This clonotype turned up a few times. The CDR3 here is CASKSGGRTYNEQFF. The CDR3 coding sequence is TGTGCCAGCAAAAGCGGGGGAAGGACCTACAATGAGCAGTTCTTC. The J gene is TRBJ2-1, the V gene TRBV27, with 8 bases fitting TRBD2. Germline values: CDR1 MNHEY, CDR2 SMNVEV (reference sequence). This CDR3 region has 15 residues. Germline trimming cut 7 bases from V and 2 bases from J; bases unmatched to any gene: 7.

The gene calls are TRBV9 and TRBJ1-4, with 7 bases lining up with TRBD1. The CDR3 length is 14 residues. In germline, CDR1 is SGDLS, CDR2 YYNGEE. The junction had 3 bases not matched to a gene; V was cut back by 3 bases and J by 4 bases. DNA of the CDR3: TGTGCCAGCAGCGGAGGGACAGTTAATGAAAAACTGTTTTTT. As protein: CASSGGTVNEKLFF.

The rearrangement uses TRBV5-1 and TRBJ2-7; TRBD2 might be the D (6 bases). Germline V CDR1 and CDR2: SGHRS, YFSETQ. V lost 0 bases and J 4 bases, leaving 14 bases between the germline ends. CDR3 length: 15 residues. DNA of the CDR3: TGCGCCAGCAGCTTGGCCGGAGGGGCGCGGTACGAGCAGTACTTC. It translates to CASSLAGGARYEQYF.

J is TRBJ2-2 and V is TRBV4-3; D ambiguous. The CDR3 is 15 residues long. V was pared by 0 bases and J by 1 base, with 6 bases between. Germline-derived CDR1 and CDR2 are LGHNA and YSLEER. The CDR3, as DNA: TGCGCCAGCAGCCAAGATCCCGTGAACACCGGGGAGCTGTTTTTT. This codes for CASSQDPVNTGELFF.

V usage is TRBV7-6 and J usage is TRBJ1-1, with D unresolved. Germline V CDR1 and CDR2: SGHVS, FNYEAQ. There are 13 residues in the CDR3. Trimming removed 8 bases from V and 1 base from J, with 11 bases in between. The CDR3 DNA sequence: TGTGCCAGCCGCGGGCCTACGAACACTGAAGCTTTCTTT. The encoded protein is CASRGPTNTEAFF.

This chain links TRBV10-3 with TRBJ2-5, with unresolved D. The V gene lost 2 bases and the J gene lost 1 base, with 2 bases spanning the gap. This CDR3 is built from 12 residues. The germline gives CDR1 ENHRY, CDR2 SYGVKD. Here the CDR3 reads CAISEPQETQYF. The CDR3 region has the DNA TGTGCCATCAGTGAGCCCCAAGAGACCCAGTACTTC.

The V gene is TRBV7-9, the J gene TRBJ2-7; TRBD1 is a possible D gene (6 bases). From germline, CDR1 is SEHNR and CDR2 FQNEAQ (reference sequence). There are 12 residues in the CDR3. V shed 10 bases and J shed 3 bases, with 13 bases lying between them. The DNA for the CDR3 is TGTGCCACGGATGGACAGATCTACGAGCAGTACTTC. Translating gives CATDGQIYEQYF.

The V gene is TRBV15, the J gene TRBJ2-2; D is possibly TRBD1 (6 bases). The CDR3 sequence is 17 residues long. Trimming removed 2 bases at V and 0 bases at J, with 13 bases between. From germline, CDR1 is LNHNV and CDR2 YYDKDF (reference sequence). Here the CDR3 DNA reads TGTGCCACCAGCAGAACAGGGCCGATCGCGAACACCGGGGAGCTGTTTTTT. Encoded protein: CATSRTGPIANTGELFF.

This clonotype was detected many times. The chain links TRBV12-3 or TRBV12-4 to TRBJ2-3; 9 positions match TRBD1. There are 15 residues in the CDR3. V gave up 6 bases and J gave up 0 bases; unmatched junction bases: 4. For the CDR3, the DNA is TGTGCCAGCAGCTCCGGGACAGGGAGCACAGATACGCAGTATTTT. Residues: CASSSGTGSTDTQYF.

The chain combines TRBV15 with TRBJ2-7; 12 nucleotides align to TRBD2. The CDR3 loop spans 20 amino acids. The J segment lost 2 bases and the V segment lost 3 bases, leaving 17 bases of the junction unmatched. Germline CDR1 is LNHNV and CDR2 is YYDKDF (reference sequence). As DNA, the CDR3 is TGTGCCACCAGCAGCGGAGGAAGAACTAGCGGGGGGTATCATCCCTACGAGCAGTACTTC. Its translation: CATSSGGRTSGGYHPYEQYF.

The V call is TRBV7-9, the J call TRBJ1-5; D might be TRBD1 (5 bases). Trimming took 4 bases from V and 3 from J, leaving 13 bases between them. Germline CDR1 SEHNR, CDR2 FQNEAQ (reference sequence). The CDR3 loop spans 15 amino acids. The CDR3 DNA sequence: TGTGCCAGCAGCTCCGGGACGGAAGTCAATCAGCCCCAGCATTTT. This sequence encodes CASSSGTEVNQPQHF.

The CDR3 coding sequence is TGTGCCAGCATGTGGGGAAACAATGAGCAGTTCTTC. Protein sequence: CASMWGNNEQFF. The rearrangement links TRBV28 to TRBJ2-1, with D hard to call. Per the germline V gene, CDR1 is MDHEN and CDR2 is SYDVKM. This CDR3 spans 12 amino acids. Trimming took 7 bases from V and 5 from J, leaving 9 bases between them.

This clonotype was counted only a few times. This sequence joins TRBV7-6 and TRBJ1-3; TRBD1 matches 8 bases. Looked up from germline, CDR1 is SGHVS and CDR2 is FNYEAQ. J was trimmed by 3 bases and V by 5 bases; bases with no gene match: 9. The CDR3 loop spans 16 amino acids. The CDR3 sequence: CASSQRTGSDGNTIYF. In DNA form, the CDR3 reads TGTGCCAGCAGCCAACGGACAGGGTCCGATGGAAACACCATATATTTT. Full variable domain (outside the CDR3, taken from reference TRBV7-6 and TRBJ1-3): GAGVSQSPRYKVTKRGQDVALRCDPISGHVSLYWYRQALGQGPEFLTYFNYEAQQDKSGLPNDRFSAERPEGSISTLTIQRTEQRDSAMYRCASSQRTGSDGNTIYFGEGSWLTVV.

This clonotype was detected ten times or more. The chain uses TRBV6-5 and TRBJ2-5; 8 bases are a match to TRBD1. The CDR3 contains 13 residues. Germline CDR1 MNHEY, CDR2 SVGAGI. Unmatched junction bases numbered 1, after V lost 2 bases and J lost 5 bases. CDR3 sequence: CASSYDRGETQYF. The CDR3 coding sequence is TGTGCCAGCAGTTACGACAGGGGTGAGACCCAGTACTTC.

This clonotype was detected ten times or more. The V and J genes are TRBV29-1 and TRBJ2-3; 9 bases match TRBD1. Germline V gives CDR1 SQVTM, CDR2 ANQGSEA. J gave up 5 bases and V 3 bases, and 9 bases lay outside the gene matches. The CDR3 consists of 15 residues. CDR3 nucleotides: TGCAGCGTTGATGCGGACAGGGGAAGTGAAGATACGCAGTATTTT. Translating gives CSVDADRGSEDTQYF.